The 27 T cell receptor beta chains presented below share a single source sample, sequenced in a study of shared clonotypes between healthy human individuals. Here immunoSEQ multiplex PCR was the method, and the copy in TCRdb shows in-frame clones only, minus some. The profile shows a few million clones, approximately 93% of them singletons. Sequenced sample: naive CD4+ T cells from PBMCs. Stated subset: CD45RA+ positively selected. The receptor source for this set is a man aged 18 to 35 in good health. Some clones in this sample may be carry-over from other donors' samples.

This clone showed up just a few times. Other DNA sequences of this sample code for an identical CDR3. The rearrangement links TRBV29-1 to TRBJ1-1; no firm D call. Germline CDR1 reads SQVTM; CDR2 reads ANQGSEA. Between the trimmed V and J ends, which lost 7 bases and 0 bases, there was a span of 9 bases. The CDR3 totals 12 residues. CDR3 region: CSAGRLNTEAFF. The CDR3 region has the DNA TGCAGCGCTGGACGGCTGAACACTGAAGCTTTCTTT.

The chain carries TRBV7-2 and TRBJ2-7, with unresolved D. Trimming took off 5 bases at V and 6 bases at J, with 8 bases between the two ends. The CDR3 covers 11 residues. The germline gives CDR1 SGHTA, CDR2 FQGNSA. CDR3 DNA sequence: TGTGCCAGCAGCCTGCTCCGCGAGCAGTACTTC. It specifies CASSLLREQYF.

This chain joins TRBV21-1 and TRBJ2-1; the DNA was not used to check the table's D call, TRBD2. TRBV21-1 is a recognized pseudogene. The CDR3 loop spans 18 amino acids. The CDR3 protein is CARSGTSDLLPGYNEQFF. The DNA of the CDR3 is TGTGCCAGGTCAGGGACTAGCGACCTACTTCCGGGGTACAATGAGCAGTTCTTC.

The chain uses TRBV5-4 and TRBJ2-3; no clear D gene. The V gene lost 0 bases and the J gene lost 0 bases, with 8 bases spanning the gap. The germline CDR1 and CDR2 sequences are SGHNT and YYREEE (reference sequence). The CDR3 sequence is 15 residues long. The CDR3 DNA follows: TGTGCCAGCAGCTTGGGCCAGTTCAGCACAGATACGCAGTATTTT. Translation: CASSLGQFSTDTQYF.

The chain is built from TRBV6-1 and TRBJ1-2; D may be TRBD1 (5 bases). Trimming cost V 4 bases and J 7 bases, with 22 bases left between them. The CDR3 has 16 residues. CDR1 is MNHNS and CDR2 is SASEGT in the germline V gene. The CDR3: CASSVELGVSPVGYTF. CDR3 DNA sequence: TGTGCCAGCAGTGTTGAATTAGGGGTCTCACCGGTTGGCTACACCTTC.

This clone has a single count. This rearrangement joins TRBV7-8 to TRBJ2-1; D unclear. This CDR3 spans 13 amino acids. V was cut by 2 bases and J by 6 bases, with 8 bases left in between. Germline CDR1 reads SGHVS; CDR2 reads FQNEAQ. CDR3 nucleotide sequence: TGTGCCAGCAGCTTAAGCGTAGGCAATGAGCAGTTCTTC. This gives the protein CASSLSVGNEQFF.

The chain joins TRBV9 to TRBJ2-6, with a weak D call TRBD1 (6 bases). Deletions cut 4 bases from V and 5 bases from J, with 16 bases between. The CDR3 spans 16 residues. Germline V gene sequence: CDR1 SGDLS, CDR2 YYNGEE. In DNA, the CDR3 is TGTGCCAGCAGCACAACGGCAGGGGAAAGGGCCAACGTCCTGACTTTC. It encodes CASSTTAGERANVLTF. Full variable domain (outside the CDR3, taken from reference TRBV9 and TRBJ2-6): DSGVTQTPKHLITATGQRVTLRCSPRSGDLSVYWYQQSLDQGLQFLIQYYNGEERAKGNILERFSAQQFPDLHSELNLSSLELGDSALYFCASSTTAGERANVLTFGAGSRLTVL.

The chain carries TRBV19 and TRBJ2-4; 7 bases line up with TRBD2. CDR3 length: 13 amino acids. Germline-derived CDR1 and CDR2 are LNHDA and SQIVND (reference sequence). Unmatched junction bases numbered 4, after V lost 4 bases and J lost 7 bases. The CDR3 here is CASSRGEGNIQYF. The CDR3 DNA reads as TGTGCCAGTAGTAGGGGGGAGGGCAACATTCAGTACTTC.

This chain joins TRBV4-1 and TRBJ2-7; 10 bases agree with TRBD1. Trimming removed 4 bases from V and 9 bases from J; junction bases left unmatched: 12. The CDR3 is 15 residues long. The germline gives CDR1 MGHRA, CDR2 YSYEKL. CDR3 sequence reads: CASSPGTGDGMGQYF. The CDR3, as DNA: TGCGCCAGCAGCCCCGGGACAGGGGATGGAATGGGGCAGTACTTC.

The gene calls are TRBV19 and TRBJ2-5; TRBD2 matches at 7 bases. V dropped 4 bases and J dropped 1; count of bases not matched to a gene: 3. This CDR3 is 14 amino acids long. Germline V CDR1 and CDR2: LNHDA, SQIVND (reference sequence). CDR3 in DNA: TGTGCCAGTAGTAGCCTAGCGGTCCAAGAGACCCAGTACTTC. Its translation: CASSSLAVQETQYF.

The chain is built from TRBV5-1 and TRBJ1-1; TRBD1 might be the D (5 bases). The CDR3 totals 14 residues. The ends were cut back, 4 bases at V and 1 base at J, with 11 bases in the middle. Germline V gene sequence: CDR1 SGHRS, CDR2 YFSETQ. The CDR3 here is CASSTDRPNTEAFF. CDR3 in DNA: TGCGCCAGCAGCACCGACAGACCGAACACTGAAGCTTTCTTT.

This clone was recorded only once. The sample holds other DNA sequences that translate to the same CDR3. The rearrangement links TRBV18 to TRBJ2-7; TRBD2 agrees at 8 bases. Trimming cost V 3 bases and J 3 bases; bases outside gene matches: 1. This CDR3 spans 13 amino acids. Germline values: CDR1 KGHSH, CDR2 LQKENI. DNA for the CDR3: TGTGCCAGCTCACCGGCGGGGGGCTACGAGCAGTACTTC. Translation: CASSPAGGYEQYF.

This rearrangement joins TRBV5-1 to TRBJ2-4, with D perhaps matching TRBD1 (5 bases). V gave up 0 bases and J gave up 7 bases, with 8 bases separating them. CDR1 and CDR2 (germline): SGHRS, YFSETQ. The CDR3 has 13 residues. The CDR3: CASSLVPGNIQYF. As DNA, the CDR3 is TGCGCCAGCAGCTTGGTACCAGGGAACATTCAGTACTTC. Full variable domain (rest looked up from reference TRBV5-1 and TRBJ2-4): KAGVTQTPRYLIKTRGQQVTLSCSPISGHRSVSWYQQTPGQGLQFLFEYFSETQRNKGNFPGRFSGRQFSNSRSEMNVSTLELGDSALYLCASSLVPGNIQYFGAGTRLSVL.

The CDR3 region has the DNA TGCAGCGTAGCCCTCCTAGCGGCTTCCTACGAGCAGTACTTC. Residues: CSVALLAASYEQYF. The V and J genes are TRBV29-1 and TRBJ2-7, with 7 bases that match TRBD2. This CDR3 region has 14 residues. V trimming: 6 bases; J trimming: 1 base; junction bases outside the gene matches: 9. The germline CDR1 and CDR2 sequences are SQVTM and ANQGSEA.

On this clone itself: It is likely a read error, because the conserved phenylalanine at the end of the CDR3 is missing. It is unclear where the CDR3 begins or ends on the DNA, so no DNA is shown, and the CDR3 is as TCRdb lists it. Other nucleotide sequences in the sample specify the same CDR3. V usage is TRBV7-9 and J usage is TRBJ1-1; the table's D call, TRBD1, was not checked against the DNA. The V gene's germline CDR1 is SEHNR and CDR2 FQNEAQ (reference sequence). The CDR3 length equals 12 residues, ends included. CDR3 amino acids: CASSAVGVKTGV.

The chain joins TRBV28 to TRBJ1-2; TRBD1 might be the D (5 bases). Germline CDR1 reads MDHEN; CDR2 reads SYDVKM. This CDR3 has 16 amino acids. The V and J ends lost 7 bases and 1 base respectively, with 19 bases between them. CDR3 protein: CASNDPQVLYNYGYTF. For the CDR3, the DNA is TGTGCCAGCAACGATCCACAGGTCTTATATAACTATGGCTACACCTTC.

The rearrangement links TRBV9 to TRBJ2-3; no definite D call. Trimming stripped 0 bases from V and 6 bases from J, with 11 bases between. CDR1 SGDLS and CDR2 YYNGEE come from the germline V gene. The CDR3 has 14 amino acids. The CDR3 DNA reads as TGTGCCAGCAGCGTAGGCCCGATGAGGGATACGCAGTATTTT. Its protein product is CASSVGPMRDTQYF.

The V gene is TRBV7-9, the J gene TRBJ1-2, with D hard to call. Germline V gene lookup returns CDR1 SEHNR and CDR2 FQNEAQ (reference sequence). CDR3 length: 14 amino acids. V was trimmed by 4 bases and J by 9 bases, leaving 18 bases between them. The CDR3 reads CASSSGGRPKSYTF. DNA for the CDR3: TGTGCCAGCAGCTCCGGAGGACGTCCCAAAAGCTACACCTTC.

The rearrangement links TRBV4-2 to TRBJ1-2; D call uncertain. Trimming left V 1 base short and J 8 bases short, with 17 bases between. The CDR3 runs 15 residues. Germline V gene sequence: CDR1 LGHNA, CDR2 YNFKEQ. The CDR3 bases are TGTGCCAGCAGCCAAGGTTTGTCATCTAGCGGCGGCTACACCTTC. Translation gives CASSQGLSSSGGYTF.

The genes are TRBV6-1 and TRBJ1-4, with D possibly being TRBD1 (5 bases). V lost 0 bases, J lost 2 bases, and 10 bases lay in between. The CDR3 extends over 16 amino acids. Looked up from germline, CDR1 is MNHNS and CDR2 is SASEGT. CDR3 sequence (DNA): TGTGCCAGCAGTGAAGCACTACAGGTCACTAATGAAAAACTGTTTTTT. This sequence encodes CASSEALQVTNEKLFF.

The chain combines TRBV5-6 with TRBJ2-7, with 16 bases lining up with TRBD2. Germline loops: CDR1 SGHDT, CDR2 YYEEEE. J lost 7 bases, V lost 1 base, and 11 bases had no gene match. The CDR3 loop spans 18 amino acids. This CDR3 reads CASSLFGTSGRAIWEQYF. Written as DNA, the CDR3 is TGTGCCAGCAGCTTGTTCGGGACTAGCGGGAGGGCCATTTGGGAGCAGTACTTC.

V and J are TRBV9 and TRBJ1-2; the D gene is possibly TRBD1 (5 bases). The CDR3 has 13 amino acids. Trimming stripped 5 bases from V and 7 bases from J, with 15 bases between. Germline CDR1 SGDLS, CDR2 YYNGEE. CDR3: CASRRGGGGGYTF. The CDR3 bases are TGTGCCAGCAGGAGAGGTGGGGGAGGTGGCTACACCTTC.

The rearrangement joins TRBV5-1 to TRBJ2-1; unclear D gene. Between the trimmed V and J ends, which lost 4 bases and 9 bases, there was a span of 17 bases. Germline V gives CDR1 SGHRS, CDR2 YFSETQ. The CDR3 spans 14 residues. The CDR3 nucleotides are TGCGCCAGCAGCCCGGCAGAAGTAGCAAGTGAGCAGTTCTTC. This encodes CASSPAEVASEQFF.

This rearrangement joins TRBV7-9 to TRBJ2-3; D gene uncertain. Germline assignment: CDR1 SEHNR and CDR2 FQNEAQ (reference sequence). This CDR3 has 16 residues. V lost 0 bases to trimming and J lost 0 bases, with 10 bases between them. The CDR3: CASSLATRRSTDTQYF. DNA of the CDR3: TGTGCCAGCAGCTTAGCTACCCGCCGTAGCACAGATACGCAGTATTTT.

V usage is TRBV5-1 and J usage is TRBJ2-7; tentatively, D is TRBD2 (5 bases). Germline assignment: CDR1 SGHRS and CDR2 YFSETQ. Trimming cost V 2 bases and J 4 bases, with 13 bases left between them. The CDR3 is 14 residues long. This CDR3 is CASSLTDSFYEQYF. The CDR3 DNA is TGCGCCAGCAGCTTAACGGACTCGTTTTACGAGCAGTACTTC.

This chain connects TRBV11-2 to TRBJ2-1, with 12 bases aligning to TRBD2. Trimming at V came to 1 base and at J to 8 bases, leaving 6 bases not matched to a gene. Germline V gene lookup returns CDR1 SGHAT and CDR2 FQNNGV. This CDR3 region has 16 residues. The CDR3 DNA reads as TGTGCCAGCAGCTTAGTAACTAGCGGGAGGAGGGATGAGCAGTTCTTC. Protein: CASSLVTSGRRDEQFF.

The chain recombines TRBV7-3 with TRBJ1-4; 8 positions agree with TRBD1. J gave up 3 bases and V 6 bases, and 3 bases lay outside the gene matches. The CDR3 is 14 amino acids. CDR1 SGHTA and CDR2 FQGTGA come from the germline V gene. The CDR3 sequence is CASRAQGANEKLFF. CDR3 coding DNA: TGTGCCAGCAGGGCACAGGGGGCTAATGAAAAACTGTTTTTT. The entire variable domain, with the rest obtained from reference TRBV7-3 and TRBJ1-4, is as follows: GAGVSQTPSNKVTEKGKYVELRCDPISGHTALYWYRQSLGQGPEFLIYFQGTGAADDSGLPNDRFFAVRPEGSVSTLKIQRTERGDSAVYLCASRAQGANEKLFFGSGTQLSVL.